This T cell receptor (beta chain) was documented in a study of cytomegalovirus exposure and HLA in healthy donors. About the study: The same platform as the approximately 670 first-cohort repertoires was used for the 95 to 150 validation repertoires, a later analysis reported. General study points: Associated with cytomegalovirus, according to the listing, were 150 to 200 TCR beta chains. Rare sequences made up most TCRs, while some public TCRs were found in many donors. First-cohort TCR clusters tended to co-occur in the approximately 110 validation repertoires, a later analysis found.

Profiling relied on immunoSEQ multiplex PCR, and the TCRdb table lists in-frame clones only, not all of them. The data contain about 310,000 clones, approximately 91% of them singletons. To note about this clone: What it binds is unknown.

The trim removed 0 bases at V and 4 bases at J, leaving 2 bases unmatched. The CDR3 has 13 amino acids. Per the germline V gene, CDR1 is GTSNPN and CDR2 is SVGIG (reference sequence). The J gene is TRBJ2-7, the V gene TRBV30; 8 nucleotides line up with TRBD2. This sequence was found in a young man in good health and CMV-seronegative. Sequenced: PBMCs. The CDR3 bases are TGTGCCTGGAGTGTGGGCGGGGGGTACGAGCAGTACTTC. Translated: CAWSVGGGYEQYF.